A selection of T cell receptor beta chains follows, all from one sample in a study of molecular identifiers for immune sequencing clone quantification. TCRdb independently ran MiXCR on the PCR reads; one entry per CDR3 protein. The table shows 79,000 or so distinct CDR3 sequences, with approximately 23% occurring only once. The material sequenced was naive CD8+ T cells from blood, with Jurkat cell RNA spiked in. The source is a human donor in good health. Some libraries in this study had Jurkat cell RNA spiked in. The CDR3 runs from the conserved cysteine through the conserved F or W. D genes are given only for firm matches. Clone size is shown for a subset of rows, as once, few, many or a class of expanded clone.

>TRBJ1-1|-|TRBV6-2/TRBV6-3|-
CASKLTANTEAFF
>TRBJ1-1|TRBD1|TRBV20-1|few
CSASGTVNTEAFF
>TRBJ2-5|-|TRBV6-2/TRBV6-3|-
CASKPGRYQETQYF
>TRBJ2-2|TRBD2|TRBV7-2|many
CASSTREVGFTGELFF
>TRBJ2-3|TRBD1|TRBV2|many
CANQQGFSTDTQYF
>TRBJ2-3|-|TRBV7-9|few
CASSLASYESTDTQYF
>TRBJ2-6|-|TRBV27|-
CASSLAQAGANVLTF
>TRBJ1-2|-|TRBV20-1|-
CSARDPAGQQYGYTF
>TRBJ1-6|TRBD1|TRBV4-1|-
CASSQETGYSPPHF
>TRBJ2-1|TRBD2|TRBV20-1|-
CSARDLRESRYNEQFF
>TRBJ2-1|-|TRBV6-2/TRBV6-3|few
CASSYSTEQFF
>TRBJ2-7|TRBD1|TRBV6-2/TRBV6-3|-
CTSRGQGPYEQYF
>TRBJ1-4|TRBD1|TRBV6-1|few
CASSGGTGPNEKLFF
>TRBJ1-1|-|TRBV12-3/TRBV12-4|many
CASHGGRTEAFF
>TRBJ1-2|-|TRBV3-1|-
CAISSGIPPGYTF
>TRBJ1-2|TRBD1|TRBV7-9|many
CASRGQGVIGYTF
>TRBJ1-1|-|TRBV27|many
CASSLGPFMNTEAFF
>TRBJ1-5|-|TRBV21-1|-
CASSMGGNQPQHF
>TRBJ2-1|-|TRBV30|many
CAWSSAQGYEQFF
>TRBJ2-1|-|TRBV6-5|-
CASRPLRGSYNEQFF
>TRBJ1-5|-|TRBV14|many
CASSQDTRADQPQHF
>TRBJ2-7|-|TRBV12-3/TRBV12-4|few
CASSFTSYEQYF
>TRBJ2-3|-|TRBV28|many
CASSRGGRDTQYF
>TRBJ2-7|-|TRBV4-3|many
CASSQDGSAQITQF
>TRBJ2-6|-|TRBV6-2/TRBV6-3|many
CASSDPDSGANVLTF
>TRBJ2-3|-|TRBV28|-
CASNFGLDTQYF
>TRBJ2-7|TRBD2|TRBV29-1|-
CSVEESSGQPYEQYF
>TRBJ2-1|TRBD1|TRBV5-1|-
CASGPTPGQSSYNEQFF
>TRBJ1-4|-|TRBV19|few
CASSMEGSRNEKLFF
>TRBJ2-2|-|TRBV30|-
CAFEMNTGELFF
>TRBJ2-1|TRBD2|TRBV6-6|-
CASSPWTSRISSYNEQFF
>TRBJ2-7|-|TRBV9|-
CASSAGQQITYEQYF
>TRBJ1-1|-|TRBV20-1|-
CSASSPLWDVGTEAFF
>TRBJ2-5|TRBD2|TRBV5-1|many
CASSLLRGAQETQYF
>TRBJ2-3|-|TRBV30|few
CAWSVGIGESDTQYF
>TRBJ2-1|-|TRBV30|-
CAWSTVDGQNEQFF
>TRBJ2-7|TRBD2|TRBV7-9|many
CASSDGLAGAYEQYF
>TRBJ2-5|TRBD2|TRBV20-1|many
CSALSGTSGGETQYF
>TRBJ2-7|TRBD1|TRBV20-1|-
CSARRDRGFHEQYF
>TRBJ2-5|TRBD2|TRBV20-1|-
CSTALAGGQQETQYF
>TRBJ2-5|TRBD1|TRBV9|few
CASSDTLQGARETQYF